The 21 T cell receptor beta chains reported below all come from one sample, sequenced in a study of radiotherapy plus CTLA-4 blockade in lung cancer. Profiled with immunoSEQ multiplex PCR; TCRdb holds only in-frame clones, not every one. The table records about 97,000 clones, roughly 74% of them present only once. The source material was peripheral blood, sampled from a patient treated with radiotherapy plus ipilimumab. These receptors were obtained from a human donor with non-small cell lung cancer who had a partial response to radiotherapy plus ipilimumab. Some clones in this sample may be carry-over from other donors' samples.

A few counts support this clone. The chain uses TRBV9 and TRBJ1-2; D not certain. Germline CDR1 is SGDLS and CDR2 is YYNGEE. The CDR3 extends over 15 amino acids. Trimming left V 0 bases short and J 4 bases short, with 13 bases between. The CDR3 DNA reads TGTGCCAGCAGCGTAGTCCCGAGCGGAGGCTATGGCTACACCTTC. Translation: CASSVVPSGGYGYTF.

The CDR3 loop reads CASSDPRDRSSYNSPLHF. The CDR3 DNA is TGCGCCAGCAGTGACCCAAGGGACAGGAGCTCCTATAATTCACCCCTCCACTTT. The chain combines TRBV10-2 with TRBJ1-6, with TRBD1 matching over 8 bases. This CDR3 has 18 residues. The J segment lost 0 bases and the V segment lost 3 bases, leaving 7 bases of the junction unmatched. Germline V gene data show CDR1 as WSHSY and CDR2 as SAAADI.

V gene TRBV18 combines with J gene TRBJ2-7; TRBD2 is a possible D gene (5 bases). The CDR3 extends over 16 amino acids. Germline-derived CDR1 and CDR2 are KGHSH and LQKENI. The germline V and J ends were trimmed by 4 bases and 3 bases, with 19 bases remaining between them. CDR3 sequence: CASSQMTSRAIYEQYF. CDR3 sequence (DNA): TGTGCCAGCTCACAAATGACTTCGCGGGCTATCTACGAGCAGTACTTC.

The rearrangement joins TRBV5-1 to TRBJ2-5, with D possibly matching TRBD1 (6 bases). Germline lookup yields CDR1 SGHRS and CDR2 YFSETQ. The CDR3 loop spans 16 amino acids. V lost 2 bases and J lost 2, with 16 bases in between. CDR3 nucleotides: TGCGCCAGCAGCTTTAGATTCGACAGGCCTCAAGAGACCCAGTACTTC. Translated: CASSFRFDRPQETQYF.

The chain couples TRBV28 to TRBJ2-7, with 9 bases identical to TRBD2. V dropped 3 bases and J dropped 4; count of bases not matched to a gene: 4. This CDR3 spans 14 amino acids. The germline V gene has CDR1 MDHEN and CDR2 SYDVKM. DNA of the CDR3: TGTGCCAGCAGTTTCTTACTAGCGGGTTACGAGCAGTACTTC. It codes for CASSFLLAGYEQYF.

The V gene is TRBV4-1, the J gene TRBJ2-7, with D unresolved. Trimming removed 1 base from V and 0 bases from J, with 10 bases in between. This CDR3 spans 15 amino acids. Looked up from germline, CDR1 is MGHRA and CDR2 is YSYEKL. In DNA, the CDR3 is TGCGCCAGCAGCCAAGGCCCCAGTTCCTCCTACGAGCAGTACTTC. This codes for CASSQGPSSSYEQYF.

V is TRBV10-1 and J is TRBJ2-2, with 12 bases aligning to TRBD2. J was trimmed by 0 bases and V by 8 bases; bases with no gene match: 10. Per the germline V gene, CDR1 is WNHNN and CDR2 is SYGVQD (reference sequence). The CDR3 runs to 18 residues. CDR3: CASSSLAGGPTNTGELFF. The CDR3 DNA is TGCGCCAGCTCCTCTCTAGCGGGAGGGCCGACGAACACCGGGGAGCTGTTTTTT.

CDR3 residues: CASGLKESTDTQYF. CDR3 in DNA: TGTGCTAGTGGTTTGAAGGAGAGCACAGATACGCAGTATTTT. This rearrangement joins TRBV12-5 to TRBJ2-3; D remains ambiguous. Trimming removed 2 bases from V and 0 bases from J, with 6 bases in between. This CDR3 spans 14 amino acids. Germline loops: CDR1 LGHNT, CDR2 FRNRAP.

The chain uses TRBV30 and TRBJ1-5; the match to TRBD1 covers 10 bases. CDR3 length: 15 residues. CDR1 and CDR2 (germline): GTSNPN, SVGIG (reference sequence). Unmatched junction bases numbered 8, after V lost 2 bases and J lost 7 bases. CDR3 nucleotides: TGTGCCTGGAGTCGCCCCGGGACAGGGGTCCAGCCCCAGCATTTT. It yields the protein CAWSRPGTGVQPQHF.

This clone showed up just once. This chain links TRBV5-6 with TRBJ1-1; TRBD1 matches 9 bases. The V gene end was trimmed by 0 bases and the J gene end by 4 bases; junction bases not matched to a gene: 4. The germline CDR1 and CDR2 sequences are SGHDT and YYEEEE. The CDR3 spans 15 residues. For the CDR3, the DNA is TGTGCCAGCAGCTTGGACAGGGGGCCGGGCACTGAAGCTTTCTTT. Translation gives CASSLDRGPGTEAFF.

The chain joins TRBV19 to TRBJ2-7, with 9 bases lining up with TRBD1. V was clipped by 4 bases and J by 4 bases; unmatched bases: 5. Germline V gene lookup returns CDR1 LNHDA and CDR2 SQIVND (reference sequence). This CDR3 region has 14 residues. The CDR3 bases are TGTGCCAGTAGTACCGGGACAGGGCCTTACGAGCAGTACTTC. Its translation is CASSTGTGPYEQYF.

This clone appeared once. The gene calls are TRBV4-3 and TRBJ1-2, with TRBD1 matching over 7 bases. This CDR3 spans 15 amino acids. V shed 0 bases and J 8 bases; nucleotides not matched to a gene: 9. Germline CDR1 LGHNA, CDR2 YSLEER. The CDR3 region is CASSQERQGWKGYTF. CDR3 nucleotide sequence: TGCGCCAGCAGCCAAGAAAGACAGGGATGGAAGGGCTACACCTTC.

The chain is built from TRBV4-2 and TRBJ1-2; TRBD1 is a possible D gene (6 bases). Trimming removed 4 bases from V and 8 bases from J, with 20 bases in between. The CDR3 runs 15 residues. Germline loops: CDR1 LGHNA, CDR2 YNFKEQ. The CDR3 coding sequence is TGTGCCAGCAGCCTAAGATTGTGGACAGCTATGGGCTACACCTTC. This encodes CASSLRLWTAMGYTF.

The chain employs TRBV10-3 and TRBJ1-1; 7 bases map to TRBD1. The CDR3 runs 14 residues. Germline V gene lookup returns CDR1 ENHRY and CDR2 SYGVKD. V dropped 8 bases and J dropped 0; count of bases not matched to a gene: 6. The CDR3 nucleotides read TGTGCCATCTGGGACAGCAGAATGAACACTGAAGCTTTCTTT. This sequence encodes CAIWDSRMNTEAFF.

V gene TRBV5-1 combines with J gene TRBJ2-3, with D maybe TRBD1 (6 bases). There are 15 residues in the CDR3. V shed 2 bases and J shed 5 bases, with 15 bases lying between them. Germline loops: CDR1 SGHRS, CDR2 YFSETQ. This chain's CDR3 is CASSLFGRGGDTQYF. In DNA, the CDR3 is TGCGCCAGCAGCTTATTTGGCAGGGGTGGAGATACGCAGTATTTT.

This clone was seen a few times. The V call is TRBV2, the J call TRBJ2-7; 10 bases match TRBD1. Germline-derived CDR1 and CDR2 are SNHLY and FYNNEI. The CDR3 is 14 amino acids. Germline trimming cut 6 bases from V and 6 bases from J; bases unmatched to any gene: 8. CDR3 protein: CASSLGTGVGEQYF. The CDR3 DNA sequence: TGTGCCAGCAGCCTGGGGACAGGGGTAGGCGAGCAGTACTTC.

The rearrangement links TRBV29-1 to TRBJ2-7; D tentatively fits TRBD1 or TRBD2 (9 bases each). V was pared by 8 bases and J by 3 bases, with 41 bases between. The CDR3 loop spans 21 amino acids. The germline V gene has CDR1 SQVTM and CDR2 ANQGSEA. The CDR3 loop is CSRPWGQGFSGGRARSYEQYF. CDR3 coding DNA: TGCAGCCGACCGTGGGGACAGGGTTTTAGTGGCGGGAGGGCCAGGAGCTACGAGCAGTACTTC.

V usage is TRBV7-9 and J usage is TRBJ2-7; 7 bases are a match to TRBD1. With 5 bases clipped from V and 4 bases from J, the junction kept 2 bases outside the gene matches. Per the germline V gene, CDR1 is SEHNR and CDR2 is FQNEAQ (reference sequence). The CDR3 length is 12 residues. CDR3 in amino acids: CASSPTGYEQYF. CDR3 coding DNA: TGTGCCAGCAGCCCGACAGGGTACGAGCAGTACTTC.

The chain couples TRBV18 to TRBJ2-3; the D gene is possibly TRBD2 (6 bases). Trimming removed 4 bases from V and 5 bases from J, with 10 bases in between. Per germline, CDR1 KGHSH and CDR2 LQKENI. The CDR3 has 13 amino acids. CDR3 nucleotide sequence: TGTGCCAGCTCACGGGGAGCGGGAGATACGCAGTATTTT. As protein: CASSRGAGDTQYF.

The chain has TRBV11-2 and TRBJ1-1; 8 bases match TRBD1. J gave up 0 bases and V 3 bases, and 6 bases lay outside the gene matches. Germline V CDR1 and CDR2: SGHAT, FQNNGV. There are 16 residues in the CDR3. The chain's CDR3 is CASSFGQGRMNTEAFF. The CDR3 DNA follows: TGTGCCAGCAGCTTTGGACAGGGCCGCATGAACACTGAAGCTTTCTTT.

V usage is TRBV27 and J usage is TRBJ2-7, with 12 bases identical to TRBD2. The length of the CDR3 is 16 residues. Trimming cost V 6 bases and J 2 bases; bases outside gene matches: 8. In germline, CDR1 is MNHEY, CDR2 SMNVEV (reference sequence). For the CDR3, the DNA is TGTGCCAGCAGATGGACTAGCGGGGCTGGCGCCTACGAGCAGTACTTC. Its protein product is CASRWTSGAGAYEQYF.